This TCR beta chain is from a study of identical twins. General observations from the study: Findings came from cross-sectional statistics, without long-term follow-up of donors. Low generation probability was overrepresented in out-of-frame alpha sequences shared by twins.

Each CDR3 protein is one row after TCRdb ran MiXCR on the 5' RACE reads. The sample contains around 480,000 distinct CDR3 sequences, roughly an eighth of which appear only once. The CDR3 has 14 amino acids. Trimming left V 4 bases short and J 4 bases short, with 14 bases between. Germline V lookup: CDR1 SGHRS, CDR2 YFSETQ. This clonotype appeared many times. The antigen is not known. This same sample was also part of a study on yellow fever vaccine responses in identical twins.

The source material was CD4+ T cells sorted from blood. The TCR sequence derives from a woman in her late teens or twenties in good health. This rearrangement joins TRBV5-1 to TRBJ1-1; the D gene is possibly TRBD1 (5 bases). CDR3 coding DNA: TGCGCCAGCAGCAGCCAAAGGGGAGGCACTGAAGCTTTCTTT. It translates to CASSSQRGGTEAFF.